The rows below give T cell receptor beta chains drawn from one sample of a study of blood T cell repertoires in COVID-19. Some clones are missing from TCRdb's copy, which holds only in-frame ones; the method was immunoSEQ multiplex PCR. The table records some 200,000 clones, around nine tenths of them present only once. What was sequenced was peripheral blood. The source of these receptors is a man aged 70-80 years with acute or convalescent COVID-19. CDR3s include the opening cysteine and the closing phenylalanine or tryptophan. The order of the fields is V gene, clone size, D gene, J gene, CDR3 protein, CDR3 DNA. A D gene is named only where the DNA matches it firmly. Where a row states a size, it is once, few, many or the class of an expanded clone; other rows omit it.

>TRBV5-6|-|-|TRBJ2-2
CASSPGINLAGELFF
TGTGCCAGCAGCCCCGGGATTAACCTGGCCGGGGAGCTGTTTTTT
>TRBV6-5|-|-|TRBJ1-3
CASRGSGNTIYF
TGTGCCAGTAGGGGGTCTGGAAACACCATATATTTT
>TRBV7-3|-|TRBD2|TRBJ2-2
CASSSRTSGITGELFF
TGTGCCAGCAGCTCCAGGACTAGCGGAATCACCGGGGAGCTGTTTTTT
>TRBV19|once|TRBD2|TRBJ2-7
CASSSIAGGSYEQYF
TGTGCCAGTAGTTCGATAGCGGGGGGCTCCTACGAGCAGTACTTC
>TRBV7-2|-|-|TRBJ1-2
CASSFGSYGYTF
TGTGCCAGCAGCTTTGGCAGCTATGGCTACACCTTC
>TRBV6-5|-|-|TRBJ1-6
CASSLRGRHSPLHF
TGTGCCAGCAGCCTAAGAGGGAGGCATTCACCCCTCCACTTT
>TRBV3-1/TRBV3-2|few|TRBD1|TRBJ1-2
CASSIRQGAGYTF
TGTGCCAGCAGCATCCGACAGGGCGCTGGCTACACCTTC
>TRBV7-8|-|-|TRBJ1-2
CASSLREGYGYTF
TGTGCCAGCAGCTTAAGGGAGGGCTATGGCTACACCTTC
>TRBV7-8|-|TRBD2|TRBJ2-1
CASSKLAGAPYNEQFF
TGTGCCAGCAGCAAACTAGCGGGGGCCCCTTACAATGAGCAGTTCTTC
>TRBV12-3/TRBV12-4|-|-|TRBJ1-2
CASSLGTWGYTF
TGTGCCAGCAGTTTAGGGACTTGGGGCTACACCTTC
>TRBV5-1|-|TRBD1|TRBJ1-4
CASSTGTGVANEKLFF
TGCGCCAGCAGCACCGGGACAGGGGTTGCTAATGAAAAACTGTTTTTT
>TRBV28|-|TRBD1|TRBJ1-5
CASSSGQGLLGPQHF
TGTGCCAGCAGTTCAGGACAGGGACTACTAGGGCCCCAGCATTTT
>TRBV7-2|-|-|TRBJ1-1
CASSLLAGQGTEAFF
TGTGCCAGCAGCTTACTTGCAGGGCAGGGAACTGAAGCTTTCTTT
>TRBV5-1|-|-|TRBJ2-1
CASSSSTYNEQFF
TGCGCCAGCAGCTCCTCTACCTACAATGAGCAGTTCTTC
>TRBV27|-|-|TRBJ2-7
CASSPGYEQYF
TGTGCCAGCAGCCCCGGCTACGAGCAGTACTTC
>TRBV10-3|-|-|TRBJ2-2
CAISEDSNTGELFF
TGTGCCATCAGTGAAGACAGTAACACCGGGGAGCTGTTTTTT
>TRBV7-9|-|-|TRBJ1-5
CASSSSGDSNQPQHF
TGTGCCAGCAGCTCCTCCGGGGATAGCAATCAGCCCCAGCATTTT
>TRBV7-2|-|TRBD1|TRBJ1-4
CASSLVAGTGLEKLFF
TGTGCCAGCAGCTTAGTGGCCGGGACAGGGTTGGAAAAACTGTTTTTT
>TRBV5-1|-|-|TRBJ1-4
CASSSGQAVNEKLFF
TGCGCCAGCAGCTCAGGGCAGGCCGTTAATGAAAAACTGTTTTTT
>TRBV5-4|-|-|TRBJ2-1
CASSLAVRRDNEQFF
TGTGCCAGCAGCCTAGCTGTGAGGCGGGACAATGAGCAGTTCTTC
>TRBV18|-|-|TRBJ1-4
CASSPLSEKLFF
TGTGCCAGCTCACCACTTTCGGAAAAACTGTTTTTT
>TRBV6-6|-|TRBD1|TRBJ2-5
CASSYSVGTESGTQYF
TGTGCCAGCAGTTACTCCGTCGGGACAGAGTCGGGGACCCAGTACTTC
>TRBV4-1|-|TRBD2|TRBJ2-6
CASSQRTTSGRLEGNVLTF
TGCGCCAGCAGCCAACGTACGACTAGCGGGCGTCTGGAGGGCAACGTCCTGACTTTC
>TRBV7-3|-|-|TRBJ1-2
CASSLGGIYGYTF
TGTGCCAGCAGCTTAGGGGGGATATATGGCTACACCTTC
>TRBV5-1|-|-|TRBJ2-2
CASSEGGARTGELFF
TGCGCCAGCTCAGAGGGGGGGGCCCGCACCGGGGAGCTGTTTTTT
>TRBV3-1/TRBV3-2|-|-|TRBJ1-2
CASSQDTGYYGYTF
TGTGCCAGCAGCCAAGATACGGGGTACTATGGCTACACCTTC
>TRBV19|-|-|TRBJ1-6
CASSSQGNLSPLHF
TGTGCCAGTAGCAGTCAGGGAAACCTGTCGCCCCTCCACTTT
>TRBV28|-|-|TRBJ1-1
CASSYSQNTEAFF
TGTGCCAGCAGCTACTCGCAGAACACTGAAGCTTTCTTT
>TRBV12-1|-|-|TRBJ2-7
CASSPGPSYEQYF
TGTGCCAGCAGCCCTGGGCCATCCTACGAGCAGTACTTC
>TRBV19|-|TRBD1|TRBJ2-6
CASSMRTGAGANVLTF
TGTGCCAGTAGTATGAGGACAGGGGCTGGGGCCAACGTCCTGACTTTC
>TRBV30|-|-|TRBJ2-1
CAWSNPWERAQFF
TGTGCCTGGAGTAACCCTTGGGAGCGGGCGCAGTTCTTC
>TRBV10-2|-|-|TRBJ2-3
CASSDPNTDTQYF
TGCGCCAGCAGTGACCCTAATACAGATACGCAGTATTTT
>TRBV9|once|TRBD2|TRBJ2-3
CASSAPTSGESTDTQYF
TGTGCCAGCAGCGCCCCGACTAGCGGGGAAAGCACAGATACGCAGTATTTT
>TRBV4-2|-|TRBD2|TRBJ2-3
CASTSREAGGFPYTDTQYF
TGTGCCAGCACCTCAAGGGAAGCGGGAGGCTTTCCGTACACAGATACGCAGTATTTT
>TRBV5-1|-|-|TRBJ2-1
CASSLSETYSNEQFF
TGCGCCAGCAGCTTGAGTGAGACTTATTCCAATGAGCAGTTCTTC
>TRBV7-9|-|-|TRBJ2-1
CASSFYTGHNEQFF
TGTGCCAGCAGCTTCTACACTGGGCACAATGAGCAGTTCTTC
>TRBV30|-|-|TRBJ2-1
CAWSKRAEQFF
TGTGCCTGGAGCAAGCGAGCTGAGCAGTTCTTC
>TRBV19|once|-|TRBJ1-2
CASSILNPAGSGYTF
TGTGCCAGTAGTATCTTGAACCCGGCAGGGTCCGGCTACACCTTC
>TRBV28|-|-|TRBJ2-7
CASRYSSYEQYF
TGTGCCAGCAGGTACAGCTCCTACGAGCAGTACTTC